This T cell receptor (beta chain) was captured in a study of control samples from healthy donors and cancer patients. This table comes from immunoSEQ multiplex PCR, and its TCRdb copy is limited to in-frame clones, with some not included. Seen here are roughly 100,000 clones, 83% observed once, and the top ten hold 13%. This clone was seen only once. Germline V lookup: CDR1 SNHLY, CDR2 FYNNEI. The CDR3 contains 15 residues. V was trimmed by 6 bases and J by 2 bases, leaving 14 bases between them. This chain uses TRBV2 with TRBJ1-5; no firm D call. Material: blood. The receptor comes from a woman in her forties or fifties in good health. The CDR3 region has the DNA TGTGCCAGCAGAGGGAGCAGGTTCGGCAATCAGCCCCAGCATTTT. This codes for CASRGSRFGNQPQHF.